Below, 25 T cell receptor beta chains from the same sample are listed, as sequenced in a study of blood T cell repertoires in COVID-19. Generated by immunoSEQ multiplex PCR, the TCRdb table keeps only in-frame clones and is missing some. Of nearly 250,000 clones in the sample, roughly 83% were seen once. The specimen was peripheral blood. Source of these receptors: a woman at least 80 years old with COVID-19, enrolled during active disease.

The chain couples TRBV5-1 to TRBJ1-1; no clear D. The V gene lost 5 bases and the J gene lost 5 bases, with 13 bases spanning the gap. CDR1 SGHRS and CDR2 YFSETQ come from the germline V gene. The CDR3 has 13 amino acids. CDR3 DNA sequence: TGCGCCAGCAGATCTGGGGAGCCGACTGAAGCTTTCTTT. Its translation is CASRSGEPTEAFF.

This clone has just a few counts. The chain is built from TRBV12-3 or TRBV12-4 and TRBJ2-7; 7 bases match TRBD1. The CDR3 runs to 12 residues. V trimming: 9 bases; J trimming: 6 bases; junction bases outside the gene matches: 8. CDR3 coding DNA: TGTGCCAGTAAGGGGGCGTCGGGCGAGCAGTACTTC. Translated: CASKGASGEQYF.

This chain joins TRBV10-2 and TRBJ2-5; TRBD1 matches 7 bases. Germline V gives CDR1 WSHSY, CDR2 SAAADI. Trimming cost V 2 bases and J 1 base; bases outside gene matches: 4. This CDR3 contains 15 residues. CDR3 nucleotide sequence: TGCGCCAGCAGTGAGCCCACAGGGGTCCAAGAGACCCAGTACTTC. It codes for CASSEPTGVQETQYF.

The CDR3 sequence is CASSYGASSYNSPLHF. In nucleotides, the CDR3 is TGTGCCAGCAGTTACGGGGCTAGCTCCTATAATTCACCCCTCCACTTT. V and J are TRBV6-5 and TRBJ1-6, with D possibly TRBD1 on 5 matching bases. The CDR3 spans 16 residues. Germline lookup yields CDR1 MNHEY and CDR2 SVGAGI. V gave up 2 bases and J gave up 0 bases, with 8 bases separating them.

This chain connects TRBV20-1 to TRBJ1-1, with D perhaps matching TRBD1 (5 bases). This CDR3 is 11 amino acids long. The germline CDR1 and CDR2 sequences are DFQATT and SNEGSKA (reference sequence). The ends were cut back, 6 bases at V and 7 bases at J, with 12 bases in the middle. DNA of the CDR3: TGCAGTGCAAATGACAGACTTGAAGCTTTCTTT. Its translation: CSANDRLEAFF.

In this sample, this clone turned up once. The chain carries TRBV7-2 and TRBJ2-3; a possible D gene is TRBD1 (6 bases). This CDR3 contains 14 residues. The ends were cut back, 5 bases at V and 2 bases at J, with 11 bases in the middle. Germline V gene sequence: CDR1 SGHTA, CDR2 FQGNSA. DNA of the CDR3: TGTGCCAGCAGCCCGGACAGAAACACAGATACGCAGTATTTT. Translating it yields CASSPDRNTDTQYF.

As concerns this clone: Within the sample, other DNA sequences also encode this same CDR3. The rearrangement uses TRBV19 and TRBJ1-2, with D unclear. The CDR3 has 13 residues. Germline V gene lookup returns CDR1 LNHDA and CDR2 SQIVND (reference sequence). V lost 4 bases and J 2 bases, leaving 8 bases between the germline ends. The chain's CDR3 is CASSTGSNYGYTF. The CDR3 bases are TGTGCCAGTAGTACGGGGTCAAACTATGGCTACACCTTC. Together with reference TRBV19 and TRBJ1-2, the CDR3 gives the full variable domain: DGGITQSPKYLFRKEGQNVTLSCEQNLNHDAMYWYRQDPGQGLRLIYYSQIVNDFQKGDIAEGYSVSREKKESFPLTVTSAQKNPTAFYLCASSTGSNYGYTFGSGTRLTVV.

The sample holds a few counts of this clone. This chain connects TRBV2 to TRBJ1-5; tentative D call: TRBD1 (6 bases). V was pared by 5 bases and J by 4 bases, with 21 bases between. CDR1 SNHLY and CDR2 FYNNEI come from the germline V gene. The length of the CDR3 is 17 residues. The CDR3 spells CASSQDSSTFRNQPQHF. As DNA, the CDR3 is TGTGCCAGCAGTCAGGACAGCTCAACCTTCAGAAATCAGCCCCAGCATTTT.

This clone was picked up a small number of times. The chain combines TRBV6-6 with TRBJ2-7, with D perhaps TRBD1 (6 bases). CDR1 and CDR2 (germline): MNHNY, SVGAGI (reference sequence). The CDR3 has 15 amino acids. The germline V and J ends were trimmed by 5 bases and 2 bases, with 16 bases remaining between them. CDR3 coding DNA: TGTGCCAGCAGTCCACATTTGAGGGGGACCTACGAGCAGTACTTC. Its translation: CASSPHLRGTYEQYF.

V is TRBV4-3 and J is TRBJ2-6, with D hard to call. The germline gives CDR1 LGHNA, CDR2 YSLEER. Trimming shortened V by 3 bases and J by 2 bases, and 11 bases separated the two germline ends. This CDR3 is built from 16 residues. The CDR3 loop is CASSHVLAPGANVLTF. CDR3 DNA: TGCGCCAGCAGCCACGTATTAGCTCCTGGGGCCAACGTCCTGACTTTC.

This clone was seen a handful of times. The rearrangement links TRBV27 to TRBJ2-4; D is ambiguous. The CDR3 is 13 amino acids. The germline gives CDR1 MNHEY, CDR2 SMNVEV (reference sequence). Trimming pared 6 bases from V and 11 bases from J, leaving 17 bases between. CDR3 residues: CASSPLSESVQYF. The CDR3 region has the DNA TGTGCCAGCAGCCCCTTGTCGGAGTCGGTTCAGTACTTC.

The genes are TRBV28 and TRBJ2-5; possibly TRBD2 for D (5 bases). The CDR3 sequence is 12 residues long. Germline values: CDR1 MDHEN, CDR2 SYDVKM. Trimming removed 4 bases from V and 5 bases from J, with 8 bases in between. DNA for the CDR3: TGTGCCAGCAGTTCTAGCATTGAGACCCAGTACTTC. Protein: CASSSSIETQYF.

The gene calls are TRBV10-3 and TRBJ2-1, with a tentative D call TRBD2 (6 bases). Trimming shortened V by 0 bases and J by 3 bases, and 12 bases separated the two germline ends. CDR3 length: 16 amino acids. Germline V gene data show CDR1 as ENHRY and CDR2 as SYGVKD. The CDR3 coding sequence is TGTGCCATCAGTGAGTCGGGGGGTGGCGGCTACAATGAGCAGTTCTTC. Protein sequence: CAISESGGGGYNEQFF.

The genes are TRBV3-1 (or the pseudogene TRBV3-2) and TRBJ2-2, with TRBD1 as a possible D gene (5 bases). This CDR3 contains 14 residues. CDR1 is LGHDT and CDR2 is YNNKEL in the germline V gene (reference sequence). The V end was cut by 2 bases, the J end by 8 bases, with 12 bases between. CDR3 loop: CASSQWGSSGELFF. Written as DNA, the CDR3 is TGTGCCAGCAGCCAATGGGGCTCATCGGGGGAGCTGTTTTTT.

V gene TRBV7-2 combines with J gene TRBJ1-1, with D maybe TRBD1 (6 bases). Trimming shortened V by 3 bases and J by 1 base, and 9 bases separated the two germline ends. From germline, CDR1 is SGHTA and CDR2 FQGNSA. There are 14 residues in the CDR3. In DNA, the CDR3 is TGTGCCAGCAGCTTTGGACAGAGGAACACTGAAGCTTTCTTT. Its translation is CASSFGQRNTEAFF.

The chain couples TRBV5-5 to TRBJ2-5; 11 bases align to TRBD1. Germline loops: CDR1 SGHKS, CDR2 YYEKEE (reference sequence). V lost 1 base, J lost 5 bases, and 4 bases stayed unmatched. This CDR3 region has 15 residues. The CDR3 nucleotides read TGTGCCAGCAGCTTGCGGACAGGGGGCCGGGAGACCCAGTACTTC. The encoded protein is CASSLRTGGRETQYF.

The gene calls are TRBV1 and TRBJ2-7; the DNA was not used to check the table's D call, TRBD2. TRBV1 is labeled a pseudogene. The CDR3 loop spans 16 amino acids. The DNA for the CDR3 is TGCACCAGCAGCCAAGACTTTAGCGGGGATCTTTACGAGCAGTACTTC. It specifies CTSSQDFSGDLYEQYF.

The CDR3 sequence: CASSQVNRGHGYTF. The CDR3 nucleotides are TGCGCCAGCAGCCAAGTGAACAGGGGGCATGGCTACACCTTC. The gene calls are TRBV4-1 and TRBJ1-2; 9 bases map to TRBD1. V was pared by 1 base and J by 6 bases, with 3 bases of the junction left unmatched. This CDR3 contains 14 residues. CDR1 is MGHRA and CDR2 is YSYEKL in the germline V gene.

This sequence joins TRBV3-1 (or the pseudogene TRBV3-2) and TRBJ1-2, with TRBD1 as a possible D gene (6 bases). Deletions cut 5 bases from V and 6 bases from J, with 19 bases between. Germline loops: CDR1 LGHDT, CDR2 YNNKEL (reference sequence). The CDR3 contains 15 residues. As DNA, the CDR3 is TGTGCCAGCAGCGTAGGAAGGGGGGGCGGGGATGGCTACACCTTC. This encodes CASSVGRGGGDGYTF.

V is TRBV28 and J is TRBJ1-2; tentatively, D is TRBD1 (6 bases). The CDR3 extends over 15 amino acids. Trimming took off 4 bases at V and 7 bases at J, with 19 bases between the two ends. The germline V gene encodes CDR1 MDHEN and CDR2 SYDVKM. This CDR3 is CASSSSKTGQGGYTF. CDR3 nucleotide sequence: TGTGCCAGCAGTTCCTCGAAAACAGGGCAGGGTGGCTACACCTTC.

This clone was observed a single time. The chain links TRBV12-3 or TRBV12-4 to TRBJ2-7, with a weak D call TRBD2 (5 bases). The CDR3 covers 13 residues. V was cut by 6 bases and J by 5 bases, with 14 bases left in between. CDR3 in DNA: TGTGCCAGCAGAGAGGGTATCTTGGACGAGCAGTACTTC. This gives the protein CASREGILDEQYF.

The CDR3 DNA reads TGTGCCAGCAGCCAAGTGGGTCTAGCGGCCTACGAGCAGTACTTC. Translated: CASSQVGLAAYEQYF. J is TRBJ2-7 and V is TRBV3-1 (or the pseudogene TRBV3-2), with 7 bases identical to TRBD2. The germline CDR1 and CDR2 sequences are LGHDT and YNNKEL (reference sequence). Trimming took 1 base from V and 2 from J; bases not matched to a gene: 5. This CDR3 spans 15 amino acids.

The chain couples TRBV6-5 to TRBJ1-1; unclear D gene. The germline V and J ends were trimmed by 7 bases and 7 bases, with 13 bases remaining between them. The length of the CDR3 is 12 residues. Looked up from germline, CDR1 is MNHEY and CDR2 is SVGAGI. The CDR3 sequence: CASMSRRSEAFF. CDR3 bases: TGTGCCAGCATGAGTCGTAGGAGTGAAGCTTTCTTT.

The chain has TRBV5-8 and TRBJ2-1, with D perhaps TRBD2 (6 bases). CDR3 length: 15 residues. Trimming stripped 2 bases from V and 5 bases from J, with 14 bases between. Germline assignment: CDR1 SGHTS and CDR2 YDEGEE. Written as DNA, the CDR3 is TGTGCCAGCAGCTTTCAGGGACTCCTTAACAATGAGCAGTTCTTC. It specifies CASSFQGLLNNEQFF.

This clone was seen a few times. The chain has TRBV9 and TRBJ2-7, with 10 bases lining up with TRBD1. The CDR3 is 15 amino acids. With 3 bases clipped from V and 2 bases from J, the junction kept 5 bases outside the gene matches. The germline V gene encodes CDR1 SGDLS and CDR2 YYNGEE. CDR3 sequence: CASSAEGTGAYEQYF. The CDR3 nucleotides read TGTGCCAGCAGCGCGGAGGGGACAGGGGCCTACGAGCAGTACTTC.